This is a list of T cell receptor beta chains from one sample in a study of identical twins. TCRdb itself ran the 5' RACE reads through MiXCR, one entry per CDR3 protein. In the table there are under 450,000 distinct CDR3 sequences, less than 20% of which are singletons. Sequencing used naive T cells sorted from blood. These receptors all stem from a man in his forties or fifties in good health. Both conserved end residues are part of each CDR3. Each record gives: V gene, clone size, D gene, J gene, CDR3 protein, CDR3 DNA. The D gene is left open where the match is weak. The size of a clone is reported for some rows only, either as once, few or many, or as a class for expanded clones.

TRBV12-3/TRBV12-4	-	TRBD1	TRBJ2-5	CASSMGTGKETQYF	TGTGCCAGCAGTATGGGGACAGGCAAGGAGACCCAGTACTTC
TRBV10-2	-	TRBD1	TRBJ2-2	CASNLYRGNTGELFF	TGCGCCAGCAATCTCTACAGGGGGAACACCGGGGAGCTGTTTTTT
TRBV12-3/TRBV12-4	-	TRBD2	TRBJ2-3	CASSPGTITDTQYF	TGTGCCAGCAGCCCCGGGACTATCACAGATACGCAGTATTTT
TRBV7-9	many	-	TRBJ2-2	CASSLAGRISPGELFF	TGTGCCAGCAGCTTAGCCGGCAGGATTTCTCCCGGGGAGCTGTTTTTT
TRBV6-1	-	-	TRBJ1-6	CASRTGLVHSPLHF	TGTGCCAGCAGGACGGGCTTGGTCCATTCACCCCTCCACTTT
TRBV11-2	many	-	TRBJ2-5	CASSVLGKLANPGQETQYF	TGTGCCAGCAGCGTCCTTGGGAAATTAGCCAATCCGGGCCAAGAGACCCAGTACTTC
TRBV28	few	-	TRBJ2-7	CASRLTTSSYEQYF	TGTGCCAGCAGGCTAACCACCTCTTCCTACGAGCAGTACTTC
TRBV3-1	once	-	TRBJ2-6	CASSLGGAHGANVLTF	TGTGCCAGCAGCCTAGGAGGGGCTCATGGGGCCAACGTCCTGACTTTC
TRBV10-2	once	TRBD1	TRBJ1-1	CASSERGPNTEAFF	TGCGCCAGCAGTGAGAGGGGGCCCAACACTGAAGCTTTCTTT
TRBV5-1	-	-	TRBJ2-3	CASSLQGASTDTQYF	TGCGCCAGCAGCTTGCAAGGGGCTAGCACAGATACGCAGTATTTT
TRBV20-1	many	-	TRBJ1-5	CSARTDYNQPQHF	TGCAGTGCTAGGACAGATTATAATCAGCCCCAGCATTTT
TRBV7-2	-	-	TRBJ2-1	CASSIRLANEQFF	TGTGCCAGCAGCATTCGACTGGCTAATGAGCAGTTCTTC
TRBV10-3	few	TRBD1	TRBJ2-1	CAIRPGTGGNEQFF	TGTGCCATCAGGCCCGGGACAGGGGGGAATGAGCAGTTCTTC
TRBV4-2	few	-	TRBJ2-1	CASSQTTEWNEQFF	TGTGCCAGCAGCCAAACAACCGAGTGGAATGAGCAGTTCTTC
TRBV29-1	few	TRBD2	TRBJ2-1	CSVSTSESYKEQFF	TGCAGCGTTTCGACTAGCGAATCCTACAAAGAGCAGTTCTTC
TRBV20-1	-	TRBD1	TRBJ2-7	CSARGTGGSYEQYF	TGCAGTGCTCGCGGGACAGGGGGCTCCTACGAGCAGTACTTC
TRBV28	once	TRBD1	TRBJ2-7	CASSFRGGGYEQYF	TGTGCCAGCAGTTTTAGAGGGGGCGGCTACGAGCAGTACTTC
TRBV6-6	few	-	TRBJ2-2	CASGRGIGELFF	TGTGCCAGCGGCAGGGGTATCGGGGAGCTGTTTTTT
TRBV19	-	TRBD2	TRBJ2-1	CASSLPGLAANEQFF	TGTGCCAGTAGTCTTCCGGGACTAGCGGCCAATGAGCAGTTCTTC
TRBV20-1	few	TRBD1	TRBJ2-7	CSAGDRGNYEQYF	TGCAGTGCCGGAGACAGGGGGAACTACGAGCAGTACTTC
TRBV4-1	few	-	TRBJ1-2	CASSQAVLARNYGYTF	TGCGCCAGCAGCCAAGCCGTCTTGGCACGTAACTATGGCTACACCTTC
TRBV10-3	few	-	TRBJ2-3	CAISARDSTDTQYF	TGTGCCATCAGCGCCAGGGACAGCACAGATACGCAGTATTTT
TRBV7-9	few	-	TRBJ2-1	CASSISRSYYNEQFF	TGTGCCAGCAGCATCTCTAGGTCTTACTACAATGAGCAGTTCTTC
TRBV20-1	many	TRBD1	TRBJ2-3	CSAQTGGTDTQYF	TGCAGTGCACAGACAGGGGGCACAGATACGCAGTATTTT
TRBV27	many	TRBD1	TRBJ2-5	CASRESGGAETQYF	TGTGCCAGCAGGGAATCAGGGGGCGCCGAGACCCAGTACTTC